This entry concerns a single T cell receptor (beta chain). Its antigen remains unknown. This record comes from a study of shared clonotypes between healthy human individuals. Whole-study context: A donor's plate count was three for CD4 naive and three for CD4 memory; CD8 naive had two and CD8 memory one. Findings of the study overall: It was expected that sequencing depth would affect clonotype sharing among donors.

Germline assignment: CDR1 MNHNS and CDR2 SASEGT. Trimming stripped 3 bases from V and 4 bases from J, with 13 bases between. The CDR3 contains 15 residues. Data came from immunoSEQ multiplex PCR; TCRdb stores just in-frame clones and leaves some out. Among around 2.1 million clones listed, approximately 95% were seen once. The clonotype was recovered from a young man in good health. The chain is built from TRBV6-1 and TRBJ1-3; no clear D. The sequenced sample consisted of naive CD4+ T cells sorted from blood. Subset defined: CD45RA+ positively selected. CDR3 nucleotide sequence: TGTGCCAGCAGTGAGGGATCAATCGGAGGAAACACCATATATTTT. This translates into CASSEGSIGGNTIYF.